Below, 8 T cell receptor beta chains from the same sample are listed, as sequenced in a study of blood T cell repertoires in COVID-19. Generated by immunoSEQ multiplex PCR, the TCRdb table keeps only in-frame clones and is missing some. Of fewer than 200,000 clones listed, roughly 85% are singletons. The sequencing input was PBMCs or T cells enriched from blood (not recorded which). These receptors all come from a woman aged 18-29 years who had recovered from COVID-19.

As concerns this clone: In the same sample, other DNA sequences code for this CDR3. This chain uses TRBV19 with TRBJ1-3; TRBD1 matches 7 bases. The CDR3 spans 14 residues. Trimming cost V 3 bases and J 2 bases; bases outside gene matches: 1. Germline values: CDR1 LNHDA, CDR2 SQIVND (reference sequence). For the CDR3, the DNA is TGTGCCAGTAGTATCCAGGGGGCTGGAAACACCATATATTTT. Translation gives CASSIQGAGNTIYF.

The rearrangement links TRBV4-1 to TRBJ2-7, with TRBD2 identical over 13 bases. Germline CDR1 reads MGHRA; CDR2 reads YSYEKL. This CDR3 has 22 amino acids. Unmatched junction bases numbered 23, after V lost 4 bases and J lost 2 bases. CDR3 bases: TGCGCCAGCAGCCGGGGCCCTCGCGTTGGACTAGCGGGAGTTGTGGACGCCTACGAGCAGTACTTC. It specifies CASSRGPRVGLAGVVDAYEQYF.

The chain links TRBV28 to TRBJ1-2; possibly TRBD1 for D (5 bases). The CDR3 has 15 amino acids. In germline, CDR1 is MDHEN, CDR2 SYDVKM. V was cut by 6 bases and J by 0 bases, with 14 bases left in between. CDR3 nucleotides: TGTGCCAGCAGCTGGGGGACGGGGGCTAACTATGGCTACACCTTC. Translating gives CASSWGTGANYGYTF.

The gene calls are TRBV10-3 and TRBJ2-5; 7 bases are a match to TRBD1. Unmatched junction bases numbered 3, after V lost 3 bases and J lost 2 bases. This CDR3 has 14 residues. Germline CDR1 is ENHRY and CDR2 is SYGVKD. CDR3 coding DNA: TGTGCCATCAGTGATTTGACAGGGCAAGAGACCCAGTACTTC. Translated: CAISDLTGQETQYF.

The genes are TRBV20-1 and TRBJ1-2, with D hard to call. The germline gives CDR1 DFQATT, CDR2 SNEGSKA (reference sequence). The germline V and J ends were trimmed by 3 bases and 8 bases, with 10 bases remaining between them. This CDR3 region has 11 residues. CDR3 coding DNA: TGCAGTGCTAGTACCGGGTTCGGCTACACCTTC. Translated: CSASTGFGYTF.

This clone was recorded only once. The J gene is TRBJ1-1, the V gene TRBV5-8; no clear D gene. Trimming shortened V by 2 bases and J by 5 bases, and 16 bases separated the two germline ends. Germline CDR1 is SGHTS and CDR2 is YDEGEE. The CDR3 covers 15 residues. The CDR3 sequence is CASSFLIGTTTEAFF. The CDR3 nucleotides read TGTGCCAGCAGCTTCCTTATCGGCACTACTACTGAAGCTTTCTTT.

A word on this clone: Other DNA sequences from this sample encode an identical CDR3 as well. The chain is built from TRBV19 and TRBJ2-1; TRBD2 aligns across 12 bases. Germline V CDR1 and CDR2: LNHDA, SQIVND (reference sequence). With 6 bases clipped from V and 4 bases from J, the junction kept 1 base outside the gene matches. The CDR3 length is 14 residues. The CDR3 reads CASRLAGGYNEQFF. The CDR3 bases are TGTGCCAGTAGACTAGCGGGAGGTTACAATGAGCAGTTCTTC.

The chain combines TRBV27 with TRBJ2-3; 10 bases are a match to TRBD2. The junction had 11 bases not matched to a gene; V was cut back by 4 bases and J by 7 bases. Germline CDR1 and CDR2: MNHEY and SMNVEV (reference sequence). This CDR3 is 16 amino acids long. CDR3 nucleotide sequence: TGTGCCAGCAGTTCACAACTAGCGGGATTGTCTAATACGCAGTATTTT. The encoded protein is CASSSQLAGLSNTQYF.